A single sample is the source of the 30 T cell receptor beta chains below, sequenced in a study of blood T cell repertoires in COVID-19. Sequencing was performed with immunoSEQ multiplex PCR; in TCRdb, only in-frame clones are kept and a portion is missing. The sample consists of under 140,000 clones, nearly 90% of them appearing once. The sequencing sample was made of peripheral blood. Receptor source: a human donor in a cohort sampled during active COVID-19.

The V call is TRBV3-1 (or the pseudogene TRBV3-2), the J call TRBJ1-6, with D possibly being TRBD1 (5 bases). The length of the CDR3 is 18 residues. CDR1 and CDR2 (germline): LGHDT, YNNKEL (reference sequence). Trimming took off 1 base at V and 10 bases at J, with 23 bases between the two ends. CDR3 bases: TGTGCCAGCAGCCAAGGATGGCAGGGAAGCCTTCAGGGATCACCCCTCCACTTT. Encoded protein: CASSQGWQGSLQGSPLHF.

CDR3: CASSGMTGGSGNTIYF. The CDR3 DNA follows: TGTGCCAGCAGCGGAATGACAGGGGGCTCTGGAAACACCATATATTTT. This rearrangement joins TRBV3-1 (or the pseudogene TRBV3-2) to TRBJ1-3, with 9 bases lining up with TRBD1. The CDR3 covers 16 residues. V trimming: 5 bases; J trimming: 0 bases; junction bases outside the gene matches: 5. Germline CDR1 LGHDT, CDR2 YNNKEL (reference sequence).

The chain combines TRBV6-5 with TRBJ2-7; D possibly corresponds to TRBD2 (7 bases). Looked up from germline, CDR1 is MNHEY and CDR2 is SVGAGI. The CDR3 is 14 amino acids. V dropped 4 bases and J dropped 3 bases, with 13 bases sitting between them. As DNA, the CDR3 is TGTGCCAGCAGTTCGGGGGGCGGGGGCTACGAGCAGTACTTC. Protein: CASSSGGGGYEQYF.

The chain combines TRBV7-2 with TRBJ2-3; TRBD1 matches at 8 bases. CDR3 length: 14 residues. CDR1 is SGHTA, CDR2 FQGNSA, per germline. V lost 8 bases to trimming and J lost 3 bases; unmatched junction nucleotides: 7. The CDR3 region is CASGVDRGTDTQYF. For the CDR3, the DNA is TGTGCCAGCGGGGTTGACAGGGGAACAGATACGCAGTATTTT.

The chain employs TRBV6-5 and TRBJ1-1, with D possibly TRBD1 on 5 matching bases. The CDR3 length is 13 residues. The germline CDR1 and CDR2 sequences are MNHEY and SVGAGI. V gave up 6 bases and J gave up 4 bases, with 12 bases separating them. The CDR3 DNA sequence: TGTGCCAGCAGATATTTAAGGGGCACTGAAGCTTTCTTT. This translates into CASRYLRGTEAFF.

This clone has more than one count but fewer than ten. The chain carries TRBV2 and TRBJ2-3, with 7 positions matching TRBD1. With V trimmed by 2 bases and J by 1 base, 6 bases remained unmatched. The CDR3 runs to 16 residues. Germline V lookup: CDR1 SNHLY, CDR2 FYNNEI. This chain's CDR3 is CASSENRGWGTDTQYF. The CDR3 DNA reads TGTGCCAGCAGTGAAAACAGGGGATGGGGCACAGATACGCAGTATTTT.

In DNA, the CDR3 is TGTGCCAGCACCCCTTCTAGCGGATCCTACGAGCAGTACTTC. It is translated as CASTPSSGSYEQYF. The chain employs TRBV5-4 and TRBJ2-7, with TRBD2 identical over 7 bases. Per germline, CDR1 SGHNT and CDR2 YYREEE (reference sequence). V gave up 6 bases and J gave up 1 base; unmatched junction bases: 7. The CDR3 covers 14 residues.

The chain joins TRBV7-3 to TRBJ2-1; possibly TRBD2 for D (6 bases). V lost 8 bases and J 10 bases, leaving 15 bases between the germline ends. CDR3 length: 12 residues. CDR1 and CDR2 (germline): SGHTA, FQGTGA. This chain's CDR3 is CASGTDNGEQFF. Here the CDR3 DNA reads TGTGCCAGCGGGACTGACAATGGGGAGCAGTTCTTC.

A remark on this clone: At one end the junction does not follow the germline gene, possibly because of a read error. The chain uses TRBV7-2 and TRBJ2-1, with TRBD2 matching over 9 bases. Looked up from germline, CDR1 is SGHTA and CDR2 is FQGNSA. This CDR3 has 18 residues. Here the CDR3 reads CASTPSPLGGRAYNEQFF. The DNA for the CDR3 is TGTGCCAGCACCCCCTCCCCCCTCGGCGGGAGGGCCTATAATGAGCAGTTCTTC.

This chain connects TRBV19 to TRBJ2-2, with 7 bases lining up with TRBD1. The CDR3 sequence is 15 residues long. The J segment lost 5 bases and the V segment lost 1 base, leaving 4 bases of the junction unmatched. The germline CDR1 and CDR2 sequences are LNHDA and SQIVND (reference sequence). For the CDR3, the DNA is TGTGCCAGTAGTATAGGGACAGGCCTTACCGGGGAGCTGTTTTTT. It codes for CASSIGTGLTGELFF.

The table lists this clone with a few counts. The V gene is TRBV7-6, the J gene TRBJ1-2; 7 bases are a match to TRBD1. The CDR3 is 15 residues long. Germline CDR1 is SGHVS and CDR2 is FNYEAQ. Unmatched junction bases numbered 8, after V lost 5 bases and J lost 2 bases. The CDR3 spells CASSLGTDQNYGYTF. In DNA, the CDR3 is TGTGCCAGCAGCCTTGGGACAGATCAGAACTATGGCTACACCTTC.

The CDR3 DNA sequence: TGTGCCAGCAGCCAACCGACAGGGGGCCGTGGTGGCTACACCTTC. Protein sequence: CASSQPTGGRGGYTF. The genes are TRBV4-2 and TRBJ1-2; 10 bases fit TRBD1. Trimming took 2 bases from V and 7 from J; bases not matched to a gene: 7. The CDR3 consists of 15 residues. Germline V lookup: CDR1 LGHNA, CDR2 YNFKEQ.

This clone has a handful of counts. The chain couples TRBV6-2 or TRBV6-3 to TRBJ2-1; D perhaps matches TRBD1 (5 bases). Trimming shortened V by 5 bases and J by 3 bases, and 11 bases separated the two germline ends. The CDR3 loop spans 14 amino acids. Germline CDR1 and CDR2: MNHEY and SVGEGT. In DNA, the CDR3 is TGTGCCAGCAGTCCAGGGTCTTTCTACAATGAGCAGTTCTTC. It specifies CASSPGSFYNEQFF.

J is TRBJ2-7 and V is TRBV29-1, with D tentatively TRBD2 (6 bases). Germline V lookup: CDR1 SQVTM, CDR2 ANQGSEA. V was trimmed by 8 bases and J by 3 bases, leaving 32 bases between them. There are 18 residues in the CDR3. Written as DNA, the CDR3 is TGCAGCTTTGTTGGTAGCGTGTCCCCGGGACTCACAAACTACGAGCAGTACTTC. Residues: CSFVGSVSPGLTNYEQYF.

The rearrangement uses TRBV28 and TRBJ2-7; 9 positions match TRBD2. The CDR3 runs to 16 residues. J lost 0 bases, V lost 2 bases, and 5 bases had no gene match. Germline V gene lookup returns CDR1 MDHEN and CDR2 SYDVKM. CDR3 bases: TGTGCCAGCAGTTTAGCTAGCGGGATGGCCTCCTACGAGCAGTACTTC. Its protein product is CASSLASGMASYEQYF.

The J gene is TRBJ2-7, the V gene TRBV6-6, with TRBD2 identical over 7 bases. With V trimmed by 0 bases and J by 5 bases, 10 bases remained unmatched. From germline, CDR1 is MNHNY and CDR2 SVGAGI (reference sequence). This CDR3 comprises 16 residues. The CDR3 sequence: CASSYSSMGLKNEQYF. Written as DNA, the CDR3 is TGTGCCAGCAGTTACTCGAGTATGGGACTAAAAAACGAGCAGTACTTC.

The rearrangement links TRBV29-1 to TRBJ2-7; 12 bases are a match to TRBD2. CDR1 is SQVTM and CDR2 is ANQGSEA in the germline V gene. The length of the CDR3 is 15 residues. The V and J ends lost 3 bases and 1 base, in that order; junction bases with no gene match: 4. This CDR3 is CSVEASGRGSYEQYF. CDR3 nucleotide sequence: TGCAGCGTTGAGGCTAGCGGGAGGGGGTCCTACGAGCAGTACTTC.

The rearrangement links TRBV6-2 or TRBV6-3 to TRBJ1-1, with 7 positions matching TRBD1. Germline assignment: CDR1 MNHEY and CDR2 SVGEGT. CDR3 length: 15 residues. V gave up 6 bases and J gave up 1 base; unmatched junction bases: 8. Here the CDR3 reads CASSRTGQTNTEAFF. CDR3 bases: TGTGCCAGCAGCCGAACGGGACAGACGAACACTGAAGCTTTCTTT.

V is TRBV30 and J is TRBJ1-1, with D unresolved. The germline gives CDR1 GTSNPN, CDR2 SVGIG (reference sequence). The CDR3 spans 14 residues. V lost 5 bases and J lost 0, with 13 bases in between. This CDR3 is CAWEEGPVNTEAFF. The CDR3 DNA reads as TGTGCCTGGGAGGAGGGTCCGGTGAACACTGAAGCTTTCTTT. Full variable domain (outside the CDR3, taken from reference TRBV30 and TRBJ1-1): SQTIHQWPATLVQPVGSPLSLECTVEGTSNPNLYWYRQAAGRGLQLLFYSVGIGQISSEVPQNLSASRPQDRQFILSSKKLLLSDSGFYLCAWEEGPVNTEAFFGQGTRLTVV.

The chain joins TRBV5-1 to TRBJ2-3; tentative D call: TRBD2 (7 bases). Germline CDR1 reads SGHRS; CDR2 reads YFSETQ. There are 16 residues in the CDR3. Trimming stripped 1 base from V and 1 base from J, with 13 bases between. The CDR3 sequence is CASSLIRGGGTDTQYF. The DNA of the CDR3 is TGCGCCAGCAGCTTGATTCGCGGGGGCGGCACAGATACGCAGTATTTT. The entire variable domain, with the rest obtained from reference TRBV5-1 and TRBJ2-3, is as follows: KAGVTQTPRYLIKTRGQQVTLSCSPISGHRSVSWYQQTPGQGLQFLFEYFSETQRNKGNFPGRFSGRQFSNSRSEMNVSTLELGDSALYLCASSLIRGGGTDTQYFGPGTRLTVL.

This clone was detected once. Compared with germline, one end of the junction differs, possibly owing to a read error. The V gene is TRBV7-7, the J gene TRBJ2-3, with TRBD1 as a possible D gene (5 bases). CDR1 and CDR2 from the germline V gene are SSHAT and FNYEAQ (reference sequence). This CDR3 contains 14 residues. This chain's CDR3 is CASSLGQSTDTQYF. CDR3 sequence (DNA): TGTGCTAGCAGCCTGGGGCAGAGCACAGATACGCAGTATTTT.

J is TRBJ1-2 and V is TRBV5-6, with D perhaps TRBD1 (6 bases). The CDR3 runs 16 residues. With 1 base removed from V and 0 bases from J, the gap between germline ends came to 13 bases. From germline, CDR1 is SGHDT and CDR2 YYEEEE. The CDR3 nucleotides are TGTGCCAGCAGCTTGCTGGGGGCCCGGCCTAACTATGGCTACACCTTC. The encoded protein is CASSLLGARPNYGYTF.

The chain carries TRBV30 and TRBJ1-4; D might be TRBD1 (5 bases). The CDR3 spans 15 residues. V was clipped by 2 bases and J by 0 bases, with 10 bases between them. Germline V gene lookup returns CDR1 GTSNPN and CDR2 SVGIG (reference sequence). The CDR3 protein is CAWSTQQATNEKLFF. In nucleotides, the CDR3 is TGTGCCTGGAGTACCCAACAGGCAACTAATGAAAAACTGTTTTTT.

Only a few counts were recorded for this clone. The DNA of the CDR3 is TGTGCCAGCAGAAGGCAGGGGGCCTCTAGGGAAAAACTGTTTTTT. Translated: CASRRQGASREKLFF. This chain uses TRBV6-5 with TRBJ1-4, with TRBD1 identical over 8 bases. Germline V gene sequence: CDR1 MNHEY, CDR2 SVGAGI. Germline trimming cut 6 bases from V and 8 bases from J; bases unmatched to any gene: 11. The CDR3 has 15 residues.

The chain links TRBV19 to TRBJ2-7, with 9 bases identical to TRBD1. J was trimmed by 2 bases and V by 5 bases; bases with no gene match: 7. The CDR3 covers 15 residues. From germline, CDR1 is LNHDA and CDR2 SQIVND (reference sequence). DNA for the CDR3: TGTGCCAGTAGTTCACCGGGACAGGGAACCTACGAGCAGTACTTC. Amino acid sequence: CASSSPGQGTYEQYF.

The chain combines TRBV9 with TRBJ2-7, with D perhaps matching TRBD1 (5 bases). Germline values: CDR1 SGDLS, CDR2 YYNGEE. Trimming shortened V by 0 bases and J by 3 bases, and 13 bases separated the two germline ends. The CDR3 spans 15 residues. CDR3 sequence (DNA): TGTGCCAGCAGCGTAGCGGCAGGGTATAACTACGAGCAGTACTTC. This encodes CASSVAAGYNYEQYF.

This clone was seen once. The gene calls are TRBV27 and TRBJ2-1; 11 bases line up with TRBD1. Germline CDR1 is MNHEY and CDR2 is SMNVEV (reference sequence). The CDR3 loop spans 16 amino acids. J was trimmed by 4 bases and V by 8 bases; bases with no gene match: 10. CDR3 loop: CASLPGQGVNYNEQFF. The CDR3 coding sequence is TGTGCCAGCCTACCGGGACAGGGGGTAAATTACAATGAGCAGTTCTTC.

The chain employs TRBV11-2 and TRBJ2-7, with 7 bases identical to TRBD1. This CDR3 region has 15 residues. Trimming at V came to 0 bases and at J to 2 bases, leaving 4 bases not matched to a gene. Germline loops: CDR1 SGHAT, CDR2 FQNNGV. The CDR3 coding sequence is TGTGCCAGCAGCTTAGAGAGGGGGCCCACCTACGAGCAGTACTTC. Translating it yields CASSLERGPTYEQYF.

The chain has TRBV6-5 and TRBJ2-7, with 8 positions matching TRBD1. The CDR3 has 13 amino acids. J gave up 7 bases and V 5 bases, and 7 bases lay outside the gene matches. Germline assignment: CDR1 MNHEY and CDR2 SVGAGI. The CDR3 sequence: CASSPRGRGEQYF. CDR3 sequence (DNA): TGTGCCAGCAGTCCCAGGGGGCGGGGAGAGCAGTACTTC.

This clone showed up many times. The chain couples TRBV5-1 to TRBJ2-2; 7 bases are a match to TRBD2. The V and J ends lost 4 bases and 2 bases, in that order; junction bases with no gene match: 17. The CDR3 extends over 19 amino acids. Per the germline V gene, CDR1 is SGHRS and CDR2 is YFSETQ. CDR3 loop: CASSETASGDAINTGELFF. Written as DNA, the CDR3 is TGCGCCAGCAGCGAAACGGCAAGCGGGGACGCTATAAACACCGGGGAGCTGTTTTTT. The whole variable domain, filled in from reference TRBV5-1 and TRBJ2-2, reads KAGVTQTPRYLIKTRGQQVTLSCSPISGHRSVSWYQQTPGQGLQFLFEYFSETQRNKGNFPGRFSGRQFSNSRSEMNVSTLELGDSALYLCASSETASGDAINTGELFFGEGSRLTVL.